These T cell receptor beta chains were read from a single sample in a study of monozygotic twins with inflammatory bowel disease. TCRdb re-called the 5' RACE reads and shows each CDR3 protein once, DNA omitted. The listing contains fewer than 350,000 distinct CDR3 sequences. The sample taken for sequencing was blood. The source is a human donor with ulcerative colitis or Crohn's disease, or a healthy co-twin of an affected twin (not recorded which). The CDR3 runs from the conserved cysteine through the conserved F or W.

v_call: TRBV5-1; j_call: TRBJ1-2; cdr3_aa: CASSLGGAPDYGYTF
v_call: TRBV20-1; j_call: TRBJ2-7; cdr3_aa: CSAEERGYEQYF
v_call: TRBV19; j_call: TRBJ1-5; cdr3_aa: CASSIVTGISNQPQHF
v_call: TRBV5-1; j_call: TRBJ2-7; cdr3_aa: CASSLDPGTTGEQYF
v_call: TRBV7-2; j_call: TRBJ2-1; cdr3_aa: CASSSAGGTSYNEQFF
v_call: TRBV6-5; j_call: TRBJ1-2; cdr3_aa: CASSSRTGRIWGYTF
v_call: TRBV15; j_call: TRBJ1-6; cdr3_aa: CALPGQGYSPLHF
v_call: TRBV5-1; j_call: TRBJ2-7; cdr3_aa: CASSDDRASYEQYF
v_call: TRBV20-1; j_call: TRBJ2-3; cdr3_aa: CSADTLAGTDTQYF
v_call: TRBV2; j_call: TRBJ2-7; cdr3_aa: CASTLGTTTLGYEQYF
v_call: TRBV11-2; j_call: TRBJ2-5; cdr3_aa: CASSLGLAGGQFAQETQYF
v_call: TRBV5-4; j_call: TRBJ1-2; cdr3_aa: CASSLVGQNYGYTF
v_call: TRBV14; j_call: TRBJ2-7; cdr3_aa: CASSRLAGYYEQYF
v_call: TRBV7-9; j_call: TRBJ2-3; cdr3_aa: CASSFFGSGKDTQYF
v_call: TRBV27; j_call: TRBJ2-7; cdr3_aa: CASSSSRGRNEQYF
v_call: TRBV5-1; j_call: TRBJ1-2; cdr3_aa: CASSLDIVGGYTF
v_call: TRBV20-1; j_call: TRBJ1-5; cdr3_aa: CSARTLNQPQHF
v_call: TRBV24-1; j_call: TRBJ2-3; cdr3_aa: CATSSTFVTGTAGDTQYF
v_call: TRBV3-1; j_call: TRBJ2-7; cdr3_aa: CASSQGDAQYF
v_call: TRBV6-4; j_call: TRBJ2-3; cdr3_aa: CASSDSRGGTDTQYF
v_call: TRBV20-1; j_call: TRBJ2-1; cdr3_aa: CSARGGSTYNEQFF
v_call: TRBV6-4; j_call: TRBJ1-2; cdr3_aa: CASSDGTSYGYTF
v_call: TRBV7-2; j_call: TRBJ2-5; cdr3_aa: CASSLYGKGDKETQYF
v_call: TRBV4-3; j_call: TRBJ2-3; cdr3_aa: CASSQSLGGRTDTQYF
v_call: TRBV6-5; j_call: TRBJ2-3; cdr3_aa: CASSYSSRARTLTDTQYF
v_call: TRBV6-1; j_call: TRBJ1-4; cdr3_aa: CASSETGGGVEKLFF
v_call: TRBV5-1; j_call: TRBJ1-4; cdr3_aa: CASSPEPSRQAEKLFF
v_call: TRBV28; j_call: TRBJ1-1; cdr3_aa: CASSRTGTGSPEAFF
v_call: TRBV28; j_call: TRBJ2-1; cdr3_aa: CASTSPSYNEQFF
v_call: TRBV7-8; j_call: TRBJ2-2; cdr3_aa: CASSLARPTDTGELFF
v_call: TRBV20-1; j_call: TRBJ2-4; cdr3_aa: CSARDPRRENMQYF
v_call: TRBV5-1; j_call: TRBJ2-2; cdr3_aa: CASSSLSAGELFF
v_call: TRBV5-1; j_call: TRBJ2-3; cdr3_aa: CASNRGNTDTQYF
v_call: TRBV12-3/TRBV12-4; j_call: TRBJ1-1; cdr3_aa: CASSLLGSTEAFF
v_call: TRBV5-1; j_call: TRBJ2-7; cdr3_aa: CASSGGPYEQYF
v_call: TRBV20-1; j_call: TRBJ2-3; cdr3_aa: CSARDRRSTDTQYF
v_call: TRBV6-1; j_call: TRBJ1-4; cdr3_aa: CASGLRTTNEKLFF
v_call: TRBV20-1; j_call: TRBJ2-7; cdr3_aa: CSAHDEGPTGLAYEQYF
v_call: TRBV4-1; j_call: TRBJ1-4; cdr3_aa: CASSHRVRGREGEKLFF
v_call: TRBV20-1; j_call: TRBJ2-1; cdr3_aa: CSAREGPQQFF
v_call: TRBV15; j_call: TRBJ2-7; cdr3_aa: CATSSRTSGTYEQYF
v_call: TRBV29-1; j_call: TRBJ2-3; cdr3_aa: CSVSPRDTQYF
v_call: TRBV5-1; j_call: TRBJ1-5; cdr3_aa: CASSLDFNSNQPQHF
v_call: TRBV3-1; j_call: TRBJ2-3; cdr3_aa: CASSQGMTSTDTQYF
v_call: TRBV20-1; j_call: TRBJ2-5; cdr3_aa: CSARVPGLWSTQYF
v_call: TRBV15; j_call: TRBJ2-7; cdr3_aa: CATSRDRGSSYEQYF
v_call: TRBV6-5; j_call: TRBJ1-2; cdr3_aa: CASSNYRDHYGYTF
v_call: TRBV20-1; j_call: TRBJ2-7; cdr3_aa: CSAGQGREQYF
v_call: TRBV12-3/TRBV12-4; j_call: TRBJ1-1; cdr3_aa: CASSLIGDTEAFF
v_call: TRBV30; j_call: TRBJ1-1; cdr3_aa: CAWIAGLTNTEAFF
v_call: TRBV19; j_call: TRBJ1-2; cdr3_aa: CASSRRSGSYGGYTF
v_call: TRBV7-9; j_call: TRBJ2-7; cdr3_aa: CASIRTQDSYEQYF
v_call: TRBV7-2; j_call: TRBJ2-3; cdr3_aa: CASSSSTADTQYF
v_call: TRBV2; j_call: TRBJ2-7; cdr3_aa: CASRADGYEQYF
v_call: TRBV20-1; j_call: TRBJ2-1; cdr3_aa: CSGTSGRRVPYNEQFF
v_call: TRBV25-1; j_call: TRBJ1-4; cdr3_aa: CASSEFPGWGENEKLFF
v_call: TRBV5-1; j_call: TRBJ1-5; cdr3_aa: CASSLVSGTGNQPQHF
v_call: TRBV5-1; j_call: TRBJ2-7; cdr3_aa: CASSAGTGVLNEQYF
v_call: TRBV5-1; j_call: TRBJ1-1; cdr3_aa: CASSWDGSTEAFF